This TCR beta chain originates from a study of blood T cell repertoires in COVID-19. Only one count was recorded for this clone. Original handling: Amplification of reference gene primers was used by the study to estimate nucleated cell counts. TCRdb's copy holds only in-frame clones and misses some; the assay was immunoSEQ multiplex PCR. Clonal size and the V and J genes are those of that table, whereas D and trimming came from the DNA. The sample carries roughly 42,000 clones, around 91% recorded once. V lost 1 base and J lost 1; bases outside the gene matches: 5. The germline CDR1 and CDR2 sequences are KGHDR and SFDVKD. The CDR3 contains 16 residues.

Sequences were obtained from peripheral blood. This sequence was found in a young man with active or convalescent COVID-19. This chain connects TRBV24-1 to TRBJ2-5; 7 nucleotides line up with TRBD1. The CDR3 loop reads CATSDFYGTAQETQYF. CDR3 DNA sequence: TGTGCCACCAGTGATTTCTATGGGACAGCCCAAGAGACCCAGTACTTC.